Shown below are 10 T cell receptor beta chains from a single sample sequenced in a study of cytomegalovirus exposure and HLA in healthy donors. The PCR had 60 Vbeta and 13 Jbeta primers. Using immunoSEQ multiplex PCR, the repertoire was profiled, and TCRdb retains in-frame clones only, with some absent. The table has 120,000 or so clones, around 85% seen once; the top ten hold about 3.9%. Material for sequencing was PBMCs. All receptors come from a man aged 18 to 30 in good health and CMV-seropositive.

The chain is built from TRBV7-2 and TRBJ2-7; 10 positions match TRBD2. The V segment lost 1 base and the J segment 6 bases; nucleotides outside the gene matches: 6. Germline CDR1 SGHTA, CDR2 FQGNSA. The CDR3 extends over 15 amino acids. CDR3 DNA: TGTGCCAGCAGCTTAGTCATTAGCGGGAGGTTCGAGCAGTACTTC. Amino acid sequence: CASSLVISGRFEQYF.

The sample holds a few counts of this clone. The chain employs TRBV7-6 and TRBJ2-3, with 7 bases matching TRBD1. The CDR3 contains 14 residues. Losses at the gene ends were 6 bases for V and 2 bases for J; bases not matched to a gene: 5. Germline CDR1 SGHVS, CDR2 FNYEAQ. The CDR3 region is CASSHGQVTDTQYF. DNA of the CDR3: TGTGCCAGCAGTCACGGACAGGTCACAGATACGCAGTATTTT.

J is TRBJ1-1 and V is TRBV7-9; D may be TRBD1 (6 bases). The length of the CDR3 is 13 residues. The germline gives CDR1 SEHNR, CDR2 FQNEAQ (reference sequence). The V gene lost 7 bases and the J gene lost 3 bases, with 12 bases spanning the gap. The CDR3 here is CASKGSGDTEAFF. CDR3 coding DNA: TGTGCCAGCAAAGGGTCAGGGGACACTGAAGCTTTCTTT.

For the CDR3, the DNA is TGTGCCAGCAGTTCCGGGACAGGGCGGTCTTCGGTCTACGAGCAGTACTTC. It encodes CASSSGTGRSSVYEQYF. The chain combines TRBV7-9 with TRBJ2-7; 9 positions agree with TRBD1. CDR1 and CDR2 (germline): SEHNR, FQNEAQ (reference sequence). The CDR3 contains 17 residues. V shed 6 bases and J 3 bases; nucleotides not matched to a gene: 15.

The V and J genes are TRBV4-1 and TRBJ1-4; weak D call: TRBD1 (6 bases). The germline V gene has CDR1 MGHRA and CDR2 YSYEKL. The length of the CDR3 is 15 residues. The V end was cut by 8 bases, the J end by 4 bases, with 17 bases between. The CDR3 here is CASGATGLHNEKLFF. The CDR3 DNA reads TGCGCCAGCGGGGCCACAGGGCTCCATAATGAAAAACTGTTTTTT.

In its sample, this clone was seen once. The chain employs TRBV4-1 and TRBJ2-1; perhaps TRBD1 as D (7 bases). The germline CDR1 and CDR2 sequences are MGHRA and YSYEKL. This CDR3 has 16 amino acids. Trimming cost V 1 base and J 4 bases, with 14 bases left between them. The CDR3 sequence: CASSQVGGGTYNEQFF. CDR3 nucleotides: TGCGCCAGCAGCCAAGTAGGGGGCGGGACGTACAATGAGCAGTTCTTC.

J is TRBJ1-2 and V is TRBV7-2; 8 bases map to TRBD1. Germline CDR1 and CDR2: SGHTA and FQGNSA. V gave up 4 bases and J gave up 6 bases; unmatched junction bases: 7. The CDR3 is 14 amino acids. The CDR3 nucleotides are TGTGCCAGCAGCTCTGGACAGGGAGTGAATGGCTACACCTTC. Translation gives CASSSGQGVNGYTF.

The chain carries TRBV5-6 and TRBJ2-5; D gene unclear. CDR1 and CDR2 from the germline V gene are SGHDT and YYEEEE. The length of the CDR3 is 14 residues. Trimming took off 0 bases at V and 3 bases at J, with 9 bases between the two ends. CDR3 bases: TGTGCCAGCAGCTTGGGAGTTAGAGAAGAGACCCAGTACTTC. The encoded protein is CASSLGVREETQYF. Supplemented by reference TRBV5-6 and TRBJ2-5, the full variable domain reads DAGVTQSPTHLIKTRGQQVTLRCSPKSGHDTVSWYQQALGQGPQFIFQYYEEEERQRGNFPDRFSGHQFPNYSSELNVNALLLGDSALYLCASSLGVREETQYFGPGTRLLVL.

Only a few counts were recorded for this clone. The chain links TRBV5-1 to TRBJ1-3; D unresolved. Trimming took off 3 bases at V and 1 base at J, with 14 bases between the two ends. Germline CDR1 reads SGHRS; CDR2 reads YFSETQ. This CDR3 is 16 amino acids long. The CDR3 spells CASSSGGGYSGNTIYF. The DNA of the CDR3 is TGCGCCAGCAGCTCTGGTGGCGGGTATTCTGGAAACACCATATATTTT.

The V and J genes are TRBV30 and TRBJ1-2; tentative D call: TRBD1 (5 bases). CDR1 GTSNPN and CDR2 SVGIG come from the germline V gene (reference sequence). Trimming cost V 8 bases and J 5 bases, with 12 bases left between them. The CDR3 is 11 residues long. The chain's CDR3 is CARKDSYGYTF. DNA of the CDR3: TGTGCCCGCAAAGACAGTTATGGCTACACCTTC.